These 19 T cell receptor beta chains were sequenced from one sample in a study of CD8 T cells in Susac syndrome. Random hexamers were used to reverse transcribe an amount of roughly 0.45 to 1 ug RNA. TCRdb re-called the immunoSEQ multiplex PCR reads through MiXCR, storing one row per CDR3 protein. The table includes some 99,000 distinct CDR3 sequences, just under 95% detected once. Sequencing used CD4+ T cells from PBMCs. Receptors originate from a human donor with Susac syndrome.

The DNA of the CDR3 is TGCGCCAGCAGCCAAGGCCCAGCCACGGGGAACGAGCAGTACTTC. This translates into CASSQGPATGNEQYF. The V gene is TRBV4-1, the J gene TRBJ2-7; TRBD2 is a possible D gene (5 bases). The CDR3 loop spans 15 amino acids. Trimming shortened V by 1 base and J by 5 bases, and 15 bases separated the two germline ends. The V gene's germline CDR1 is MGHRA and CDR2 YSYEKL.

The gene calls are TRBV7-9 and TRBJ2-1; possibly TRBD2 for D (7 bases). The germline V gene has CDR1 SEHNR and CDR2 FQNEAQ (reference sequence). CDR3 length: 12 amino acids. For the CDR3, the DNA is TGTGCGGCGGGGGCAAGTAGGAATGAGCAGTTCTTC. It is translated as CAAGASRNEQFF.

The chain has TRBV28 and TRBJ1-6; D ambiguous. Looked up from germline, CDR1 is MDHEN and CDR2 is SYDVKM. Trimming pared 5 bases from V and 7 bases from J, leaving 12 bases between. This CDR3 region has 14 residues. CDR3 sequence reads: CASSRVVENSPLHF. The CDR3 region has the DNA TGTGCCAGCAGTAGAGTGGTAGAGAATTCACCCCTCCACTTT.

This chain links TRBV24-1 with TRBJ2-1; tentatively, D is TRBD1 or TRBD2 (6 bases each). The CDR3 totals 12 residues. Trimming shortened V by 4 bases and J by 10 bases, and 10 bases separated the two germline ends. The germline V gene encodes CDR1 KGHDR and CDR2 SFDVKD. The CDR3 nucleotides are TGTGCCACCAGTGAGGGGGGCAGGGAGCAGTTCTTC. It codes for CATSEGGREQFF.

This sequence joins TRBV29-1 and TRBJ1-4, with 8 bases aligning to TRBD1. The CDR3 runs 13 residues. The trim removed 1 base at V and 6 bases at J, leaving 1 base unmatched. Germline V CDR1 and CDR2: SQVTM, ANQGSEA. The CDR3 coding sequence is TGCAGCGTTGAAGGGACAGGGTATGAAAAACTGTTTTTT. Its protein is CSVEGTGYEKLFF.

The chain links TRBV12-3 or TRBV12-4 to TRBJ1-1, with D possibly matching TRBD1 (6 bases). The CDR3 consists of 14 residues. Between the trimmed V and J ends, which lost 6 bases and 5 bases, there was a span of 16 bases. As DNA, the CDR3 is TGTGCCAGCAGCCGGGGGGGGGCATGGACTGAAGCTTTCTTT. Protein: CASSRGGAWTEAFF.

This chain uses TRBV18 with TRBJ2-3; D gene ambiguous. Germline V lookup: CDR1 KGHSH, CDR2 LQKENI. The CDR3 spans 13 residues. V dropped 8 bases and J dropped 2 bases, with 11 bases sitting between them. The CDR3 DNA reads TGTGCCAGCATCAGCGCGTCCACAGATACGCAGTATTTT. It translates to CASISASTDTQYF.

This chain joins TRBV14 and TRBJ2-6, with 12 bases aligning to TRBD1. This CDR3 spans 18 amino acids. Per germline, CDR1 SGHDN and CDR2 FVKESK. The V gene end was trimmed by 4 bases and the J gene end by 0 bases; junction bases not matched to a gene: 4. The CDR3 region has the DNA TGTGCCAGCAGCCCCATGGGACAGGGGGCCTCTGGGGCCAACGTCCTGACTTTC. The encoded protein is CASSPMGQGASGANVLTF.

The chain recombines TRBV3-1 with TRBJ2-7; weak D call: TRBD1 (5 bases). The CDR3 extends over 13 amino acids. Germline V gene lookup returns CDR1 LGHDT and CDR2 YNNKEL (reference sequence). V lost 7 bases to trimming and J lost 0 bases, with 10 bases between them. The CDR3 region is CASMAGNSYEQYF. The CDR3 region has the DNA TGTGCCAGCATGGCAGGGAACTCCTACGAGCAGTACTTC.

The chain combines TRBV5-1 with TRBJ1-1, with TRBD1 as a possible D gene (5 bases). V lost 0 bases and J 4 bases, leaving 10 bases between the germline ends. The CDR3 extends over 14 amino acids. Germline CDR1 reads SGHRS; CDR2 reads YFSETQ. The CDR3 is CASSLVAGTTEAFF. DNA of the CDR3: TGCGCCAGCAGCTTGGTGGCAGGGACCACTGAAGCTTTCTTT.

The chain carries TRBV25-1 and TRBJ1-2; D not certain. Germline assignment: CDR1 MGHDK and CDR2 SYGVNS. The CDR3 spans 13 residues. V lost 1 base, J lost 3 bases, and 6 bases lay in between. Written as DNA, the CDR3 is TGTGCCAGCAGTGAATGGGCAGACTATGGCTACACCTTC. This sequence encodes CASSEWADYGYTF.

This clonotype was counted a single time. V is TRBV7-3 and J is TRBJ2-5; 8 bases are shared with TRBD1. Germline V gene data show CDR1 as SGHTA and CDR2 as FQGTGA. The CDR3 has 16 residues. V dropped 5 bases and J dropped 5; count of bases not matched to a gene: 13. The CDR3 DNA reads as TGTGCCAGCAGCCCAGGAATCCAGGGGGCGTTGGAGACCCAGTACTTC. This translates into CASSPGIQGALETQYF.

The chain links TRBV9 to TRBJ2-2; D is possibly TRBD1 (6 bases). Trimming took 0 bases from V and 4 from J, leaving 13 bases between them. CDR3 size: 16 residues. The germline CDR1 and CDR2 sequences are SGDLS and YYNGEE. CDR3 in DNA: TGTGCCAGCAGCGTAGCGGTTCTGGGGGCCACCGGGGAGCTGTTTTTT. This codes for CASSVAVLGATGELFF.

CDR3 amino acids: CASSYGSSGANVLTF. CDR3 DNA sequence: TGTGCCAGCAGTTATGGCAGCTCTGGGGCCAACGTCCTGACTTTC. J is TRBJ2-6 and V is TRBV6-6; D is uncertain. Trimming stripped 3 bases from V and 0 bases from J, with 6 bases between. Germline V gives CDR1 MNHNY, CDR2 SVGAGI (reference sequence). The CDR3 runs 15 residues.

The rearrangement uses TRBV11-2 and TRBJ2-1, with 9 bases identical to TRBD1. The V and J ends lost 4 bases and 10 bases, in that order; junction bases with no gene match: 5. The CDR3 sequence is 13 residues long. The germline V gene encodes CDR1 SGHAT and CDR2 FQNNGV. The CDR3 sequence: CASSSLDRGEQFF. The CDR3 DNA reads TGTGCCAGCAGCTCACTCGACAGGGGGGAGCAGTTCTTC.

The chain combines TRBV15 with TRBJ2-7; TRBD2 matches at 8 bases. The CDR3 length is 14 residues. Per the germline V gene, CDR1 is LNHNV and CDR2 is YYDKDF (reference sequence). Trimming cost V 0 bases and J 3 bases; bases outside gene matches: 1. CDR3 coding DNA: TGTGCCACCAGCAGAGAACGGGGGGGCTACGAGCAGTACTTC. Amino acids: CATSRERGGYEQYF.

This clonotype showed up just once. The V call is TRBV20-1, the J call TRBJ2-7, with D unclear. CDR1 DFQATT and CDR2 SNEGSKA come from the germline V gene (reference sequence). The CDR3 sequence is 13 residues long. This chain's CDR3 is CNARAESSYEQYF. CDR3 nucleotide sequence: TGCAATGCCCGGGCCGAGAGCTCCTACGAGCAGTACTTC.

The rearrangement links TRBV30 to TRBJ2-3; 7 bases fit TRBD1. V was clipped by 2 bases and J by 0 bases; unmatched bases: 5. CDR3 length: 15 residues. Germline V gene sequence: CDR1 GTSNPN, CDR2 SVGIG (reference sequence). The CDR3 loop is CAWSIGTASTDTQYF. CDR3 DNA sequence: TGTGCCTGGAGTATCGGGACAGCTAGCACAGATACGCAGTATTTT.

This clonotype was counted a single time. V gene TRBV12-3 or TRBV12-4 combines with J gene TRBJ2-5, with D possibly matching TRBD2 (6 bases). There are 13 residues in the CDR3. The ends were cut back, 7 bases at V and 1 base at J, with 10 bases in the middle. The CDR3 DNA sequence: TGTGCCAGCACCCGACTAGTCCAAGAGACCCAGTACTTC. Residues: CASTRLVQETQYF.